This paragraph covers one TCR beta chain sequence. It has no known antigen specificity. Per-base qualities were not stored, and no clone one base away is much larger. The data are from a study of blood T cell repertoires in COVID-19 (dated by TCRdb to 2019 to 2021). Turning to the overall study: Samples from collaborators originated in the United States, Italy and Spain and spanned both the acute and convalescent phases of COVID-19. Sample metadata almost always included a de-identified subject ID, COVID-19 status, age in years and sex. The prospective study material was composed of cDNA or gDNA derived from T cells, B-cell-depleted T cells, or PBMCs. Where HLA class I and class II types were available, the types were taken from metadata supplied by the sample provider, not from assay-based typing. Samples were obtained from the ongoing ImmuneRACE study (first 160 participants) and from 1,000 to 1,500 subjects provided by 6 global collaborators. The repertoires were released in a freely available public database meant as a resource for research on the immune response to SARS-CoV-2. The dataset comprised deeply sampled blood TCRbeta repertoires from subjects exposed to, actively infected with, or recovered from COVID-19. Overall study outcomes, separate from this receptor: Clinical and demographic metadata were provided uncurated, with the amount varying by source and participant.

Participants in the prospective study were enrolled through a virtual design, were aged about 18 to 89 years, and lived in 20 to 30 United States geographic areas. In the prospective study, participants were assigned to cohorts based on the clinical history participants reported in a screening survey and a study questionnaire. Exposed participants were defined as having been in contact with someone with a PCR-confirmed or clinician-diagnosed COVID-19 case within 2 weeks of study entry. In the prospective study, whole blood, serum and a nasopharyngeal or oropharyngeal swab were collected from each participant by mobile phlebotomists. Additional blood draws and questionnaires over an approximately two-month period could optionally be provided by prospective study participants. Blood samples from the prospective study were shipped frozen or at room temperature prior to DNA extraction. Here V drops 2 bases and J drops 6 bases, and the junction holds 6 bases not matched to any gene. The germline V gene yields MRHNA for CDR1 and SNTAGT for CDR2. Including cysteine and phenylalanine, the CDR3 has 15 amino acids. Only the CDR3 DNA is retained, 45 bases long and in frame from the first base.

The immunoSEQ Assay, a bias-controlled multiplex PCR, was used to amplify TCRbeta CDR3 regions from genomic DNA. The authors' pipeline ran thus. Within the assay, amplification of reference gene primers was used to estimate how many nucleated cells each sample contained. To quantify the absolute abundance of each unique TCRbeta CDR3 rearrangement, sequence reads were collapsed and filtered. For each sample, productive Simpson clonality was calculated as the square root of Simpson's diversity index over productive rearrangements. TCRdb provides this immuneACCESS table in a form limited to in-frame rearrangements. Some clones are lacking; in checked studies, under half of them reflect an unresolved V gene, and why the rest are absent is not known. That table gives V, J and clone size, and the DNA gave D and trimming. The sample contains about 190,000 clones, over 80% of them found a single time. Jointly, the top ten make up about 3.2% of the sample.

Sequencing was done on a sample of PBMCs or T cells enriched from blood (not recorded which). The rearranged segments are TRBV6-4 and TRBJ1-2; TRBD1 fits 10 bases in the junction. This receptor was identified in a woman in her thirties who had been exposed to COVID-19. CDR3 reads: CASSDLGQGKDGYTF. The nucleotide sequence reads TGTGCCAGCAGTGACCTGGGACAGGGGAAGGATGGCTACACCTTC.